The subject of this entry is one T cell receptor beta chain. Antigen specificity is unknown. This sample is part of a study of T cell repertoires in cytomegalovirus infection. On the study more broadly: Matching HLA type, along with CMV infection, was indicated by public TCR beta signatures.

In TCRdb, the reads were re-called with MiXCR into one record per CDR3 protein. The table lists about 98,000 distinct CDR3 sequences, about 15% of them singletons. Findings and caveats of the study: Clonotypes of TCR beta that were HLA-C-restricted and CMV-specific dominated the ex vivo response.

Germline assignment: CDR1 MNHEY and CDR2 SVGEGT. The CDR3 is 15 residues long. V was clipped by 6 bases and J by 7 bases; unmatched bases: 15. The sequence derives from a human donor in good health (CMV status not recorded). Some clones in this sample may be carry-over from other donors' samples. The chain joins TRBV6-2 or TRBV6-3 to TRBJ2-7, with TRBD1 matching over 7 bases. Sequences were obtained from PBMCs. The CDR3 DNA is TGTGCCAGCAGCACCCGACAGGGACCCTCGGGGGAGCAGTACTTC. Translation gives CASSTRQGPSGEQYF.